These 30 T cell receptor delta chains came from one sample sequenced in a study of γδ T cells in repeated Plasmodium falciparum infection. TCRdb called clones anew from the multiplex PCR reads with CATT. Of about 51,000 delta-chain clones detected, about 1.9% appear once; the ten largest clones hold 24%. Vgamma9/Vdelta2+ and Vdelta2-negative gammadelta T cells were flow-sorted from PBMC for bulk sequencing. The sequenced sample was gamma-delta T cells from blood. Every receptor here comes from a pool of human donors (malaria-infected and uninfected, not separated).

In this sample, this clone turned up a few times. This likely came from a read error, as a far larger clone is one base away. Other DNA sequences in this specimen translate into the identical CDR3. The CDR3 here is CAFRHLPPWGIVSDKLIF. CDR3 sequence (DNA): TGTGCCTTTAGACACCTCCCGCCGTGGGGGATAGTTTCCGATAAACTCATCTTT. The chain links TRDV3 to TRDJ1; 9 positions match TRDD3. TCRdb carries no J gene annotation; the J gene was assigned here by matching the DNA with germline. The germline CDR1 and CDR2 sequences are TVYSNPD and GDNSRS (reference sequence). The CDR3 is made up of 18 amino acids. V was pared by 0 bases and J by 3 bases, with 17 bases of the junction left unmatched.

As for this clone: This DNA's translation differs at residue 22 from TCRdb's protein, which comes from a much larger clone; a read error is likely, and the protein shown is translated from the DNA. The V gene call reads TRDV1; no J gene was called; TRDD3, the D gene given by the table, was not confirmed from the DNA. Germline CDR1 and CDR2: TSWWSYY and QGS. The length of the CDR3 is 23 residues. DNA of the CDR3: TGTGCTCTTGGGGACAAAGCCCCGGCATGGGGGATACTCCTCTTAGGACCTCTCCCTAAACTCACCTTT. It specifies CALGDKAPAWGILLLGPLPKLTF.

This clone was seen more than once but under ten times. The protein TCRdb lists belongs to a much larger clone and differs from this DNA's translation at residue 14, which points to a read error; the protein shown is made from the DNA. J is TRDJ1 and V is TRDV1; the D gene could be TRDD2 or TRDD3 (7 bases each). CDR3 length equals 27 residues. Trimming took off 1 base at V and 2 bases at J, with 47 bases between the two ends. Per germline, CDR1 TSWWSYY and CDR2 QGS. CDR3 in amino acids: CALGEPLFLAPKLEDTRRKGGTDKLIF. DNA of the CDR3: TGTGCTCTTGGGGAACCCCTCTTCCTAGCCCCCAAGCTAGAGGATACGCGGCGAAAGGGGGGTACCGATAAACTCATCTTT.

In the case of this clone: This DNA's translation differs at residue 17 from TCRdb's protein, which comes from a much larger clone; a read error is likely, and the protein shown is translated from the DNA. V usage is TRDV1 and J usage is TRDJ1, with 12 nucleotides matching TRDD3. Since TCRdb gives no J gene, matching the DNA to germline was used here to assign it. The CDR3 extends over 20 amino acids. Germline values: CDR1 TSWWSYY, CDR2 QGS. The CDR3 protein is CALGELRPYWGIPRADELIF. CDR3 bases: TGTGCTCTTGGGGAACTACGTCCTTACTGGGGGATACCTCGAGCCGATGAACTCATCTTT.

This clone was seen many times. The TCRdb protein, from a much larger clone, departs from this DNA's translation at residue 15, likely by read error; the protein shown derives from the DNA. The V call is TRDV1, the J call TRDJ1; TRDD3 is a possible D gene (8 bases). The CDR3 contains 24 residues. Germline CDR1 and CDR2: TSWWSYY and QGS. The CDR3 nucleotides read TGTGCCCTGGGCAAATTCCTACTTCTCCCCTGGGGGACAAAAACCCCGAGGTACACCGATAAACTCATCTTT. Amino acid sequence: CALGKFLLLPWGTKTPRYTDKLIF.

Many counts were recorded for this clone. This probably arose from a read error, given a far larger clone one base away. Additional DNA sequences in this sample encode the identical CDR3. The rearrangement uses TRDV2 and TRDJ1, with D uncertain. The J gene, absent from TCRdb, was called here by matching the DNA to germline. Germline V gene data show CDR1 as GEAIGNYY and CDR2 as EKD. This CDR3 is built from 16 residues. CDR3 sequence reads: CACDTSDRRTTDKLIF. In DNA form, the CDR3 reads TGCGCCTGTGACACCTCGGATCGTCGGACAACCGATAAACTCATCTTT.

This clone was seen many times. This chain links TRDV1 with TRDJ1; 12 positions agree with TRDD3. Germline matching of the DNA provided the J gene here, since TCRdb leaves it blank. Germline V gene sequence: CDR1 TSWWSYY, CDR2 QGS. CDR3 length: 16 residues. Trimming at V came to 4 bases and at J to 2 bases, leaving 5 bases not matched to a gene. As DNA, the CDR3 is TGTGCTCTTGGGGCGTACTGGGGGATACAGACCGATAAACTCATCTTT. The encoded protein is CALGAYWGIQTDKLIF.

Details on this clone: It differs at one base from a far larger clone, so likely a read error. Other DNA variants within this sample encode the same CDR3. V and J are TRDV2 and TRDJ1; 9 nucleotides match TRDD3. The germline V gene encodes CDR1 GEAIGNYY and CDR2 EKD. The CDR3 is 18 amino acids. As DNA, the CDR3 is TGTGCCTGTGACCCCTTAGGGGGGATACATGAGGTCGCCGACAAACTCATCTTT. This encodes CACDPLGGIHEVADKLIF.

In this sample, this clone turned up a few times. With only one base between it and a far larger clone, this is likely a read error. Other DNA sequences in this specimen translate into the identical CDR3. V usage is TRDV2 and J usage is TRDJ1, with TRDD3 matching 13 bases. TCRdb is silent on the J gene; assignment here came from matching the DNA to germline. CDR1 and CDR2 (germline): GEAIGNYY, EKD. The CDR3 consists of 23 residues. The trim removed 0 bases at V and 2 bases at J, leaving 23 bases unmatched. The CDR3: CACDTVKGQILGDTDRYTDKLIF. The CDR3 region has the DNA TGTGCCTGTGACACCGTAAAAGGTCAGATACTGGGGGATACGGACAGGTATACCGATAAACTCATCTTT.

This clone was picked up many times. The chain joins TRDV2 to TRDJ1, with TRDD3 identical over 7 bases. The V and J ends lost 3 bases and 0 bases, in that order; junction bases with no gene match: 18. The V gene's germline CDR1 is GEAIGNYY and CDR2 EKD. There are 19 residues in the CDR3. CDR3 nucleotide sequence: TGTGCCTGTGACCCGCTCCCTACTGGGGACTTCATGTACACCGATAAACTCATCTTT. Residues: CACDPLPTGDFMYTDKLIF.

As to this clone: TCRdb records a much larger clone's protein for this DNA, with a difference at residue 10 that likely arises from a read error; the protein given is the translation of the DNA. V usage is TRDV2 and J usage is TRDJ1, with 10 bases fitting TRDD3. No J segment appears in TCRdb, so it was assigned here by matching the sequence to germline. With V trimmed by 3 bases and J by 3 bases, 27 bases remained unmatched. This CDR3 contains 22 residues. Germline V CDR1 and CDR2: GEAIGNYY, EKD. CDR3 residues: CACDVSGLPLYWGIPLPDKLIF. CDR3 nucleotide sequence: TGTGCCTGTGACGTGTCGGGCCTTCCCTTGTACTGGGGGATCCCCCTGCCCGATAAACTCATCTTT.

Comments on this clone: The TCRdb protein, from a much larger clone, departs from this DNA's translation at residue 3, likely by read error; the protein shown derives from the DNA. The CDR3 sequence: CAPGDSLLSVLGDTDTDKLIF. CDR3 in DNA: TGTGCTCCTGGGGATTCCTTGCTAAGCGTACTGGGGGATACGGACACCGATAAACTCATCTTT. The rearrangement uses TRDV1 and TRDJ1, with TRDD3 matching over 13 bases. The J gene, absent from TCRdb, was called here by matching the DNA to germline. Germline V CDR1 and CDR2: TSWWSYY, QGS. CDR3 length equals 21 residues.

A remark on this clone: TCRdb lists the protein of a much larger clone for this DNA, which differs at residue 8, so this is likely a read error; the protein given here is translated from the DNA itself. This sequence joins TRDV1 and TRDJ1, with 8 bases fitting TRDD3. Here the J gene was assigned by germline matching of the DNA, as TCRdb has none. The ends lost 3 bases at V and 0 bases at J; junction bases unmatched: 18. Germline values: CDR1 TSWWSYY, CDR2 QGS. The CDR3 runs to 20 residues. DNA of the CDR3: TGTGCTCTTGGGGATCCCGTCCTCCTGACGTACTGGGGGTACACCGATAAACTCATCTTT. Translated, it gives CALGDPVLLTYWGYTDKLIF.

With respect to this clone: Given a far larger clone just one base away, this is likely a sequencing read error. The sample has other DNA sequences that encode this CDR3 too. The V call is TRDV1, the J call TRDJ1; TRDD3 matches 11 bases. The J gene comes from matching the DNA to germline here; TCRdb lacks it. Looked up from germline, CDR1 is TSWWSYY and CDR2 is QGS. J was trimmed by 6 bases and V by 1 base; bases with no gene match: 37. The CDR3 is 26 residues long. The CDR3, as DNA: TGTGCTCTTGGGGAACCCAGACGCATCCCGTACTGGGGGATAATCGGGATCGGGGGGCCTCGTCATAAACTCATCTTT. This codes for CALGEPRRIPYWGIIGIGGPRHKLIF.

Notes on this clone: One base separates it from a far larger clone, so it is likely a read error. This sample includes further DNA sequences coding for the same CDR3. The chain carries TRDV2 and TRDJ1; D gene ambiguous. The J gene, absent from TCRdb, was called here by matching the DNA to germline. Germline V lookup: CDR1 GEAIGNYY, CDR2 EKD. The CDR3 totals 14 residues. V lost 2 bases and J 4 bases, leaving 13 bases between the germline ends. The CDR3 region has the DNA TGTGCCTGTGACAAGGTAGGAGTCGTCGATAAACTCATCTTT. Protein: CACDKVGVVDKLIF.

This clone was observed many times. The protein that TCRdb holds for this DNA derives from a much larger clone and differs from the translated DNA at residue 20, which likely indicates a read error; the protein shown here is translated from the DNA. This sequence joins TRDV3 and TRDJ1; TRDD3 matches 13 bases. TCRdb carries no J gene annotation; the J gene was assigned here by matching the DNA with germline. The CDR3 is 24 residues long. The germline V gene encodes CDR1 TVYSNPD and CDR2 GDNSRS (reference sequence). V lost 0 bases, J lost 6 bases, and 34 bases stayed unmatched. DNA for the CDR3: TGTGCCTTTAGCTTACCAGACCAGGGCCTTCCTACCAGTACTGGGGGATACGAGGCCAATAAACTCATCTTT. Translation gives CAFSLPDQGLPTSTGGYEANKLIF. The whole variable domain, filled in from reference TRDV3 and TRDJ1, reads CDKVTQSSPDQTVASGSEVVLLCTYDTVYSNPDLFWYRIRPDYSFQFVFYGDNSRSEGADFTQGRFSVKHILTQKAFHLVISPVRTEDSATYYCAFSLPDQGLPTSTGGYEANKLIFGKGTRVTVEP.

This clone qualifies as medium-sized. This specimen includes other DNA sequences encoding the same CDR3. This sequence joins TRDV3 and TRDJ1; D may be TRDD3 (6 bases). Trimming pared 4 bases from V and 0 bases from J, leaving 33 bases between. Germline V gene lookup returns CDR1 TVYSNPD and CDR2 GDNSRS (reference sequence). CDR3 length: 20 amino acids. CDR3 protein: CAYKTYWVATVSTYTDKLIF. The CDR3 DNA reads TGTGCCTACAAAACCTACTGGGTTGCCACCGTATCCACTTACACCGATAAACTCATCTTT.

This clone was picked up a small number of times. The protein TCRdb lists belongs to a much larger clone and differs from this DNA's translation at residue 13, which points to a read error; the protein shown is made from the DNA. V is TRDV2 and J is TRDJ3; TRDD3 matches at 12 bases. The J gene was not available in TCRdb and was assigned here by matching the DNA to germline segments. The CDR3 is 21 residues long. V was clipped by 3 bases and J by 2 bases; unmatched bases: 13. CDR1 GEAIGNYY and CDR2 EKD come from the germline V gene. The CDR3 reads CACDADWGIPYSPWDTRQMFF. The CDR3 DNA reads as TGTGCCTGTGACGCGGACTGGGGGATACCTTACAGCCCCTGGGACACCCGACAGATGTTTTTC.

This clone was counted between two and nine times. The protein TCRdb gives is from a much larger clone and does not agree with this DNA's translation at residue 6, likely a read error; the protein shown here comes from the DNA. CDR3 DNA: TGTGCTCTTGGGGAAGATTCGTACTTCCTATCGACATACTGGGGGATACGCTGGTACACCGATAAACTCATCTTT. The encoded protein is CALGEDSYFLSTYWGIRWYTDKLIF. The J gene is TRDJ1, the V gene TRDV1, with 13 bases aligning to TRDD3. TCRdb records no J gene; here it was assigned by comparing the DNA to germline. V lost 2 bases and J lost 0; bases outside the gene matches: 27. Germline V gene data show CDR1 as TSWWSYY and CDR2 as QGS. The CDR3 is 25 amino acids.

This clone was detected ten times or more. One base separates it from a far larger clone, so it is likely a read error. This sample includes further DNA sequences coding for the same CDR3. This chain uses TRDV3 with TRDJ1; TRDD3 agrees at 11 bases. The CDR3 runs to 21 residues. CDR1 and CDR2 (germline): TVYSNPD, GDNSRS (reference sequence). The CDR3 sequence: CAFTYPSYWGIASLYTDKLIF. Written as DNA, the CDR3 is TGTGCCTTTACCTACCCCTCCTACTGGGGGATAGCATCCTTGTACACTGATAAACTCATCTTT.

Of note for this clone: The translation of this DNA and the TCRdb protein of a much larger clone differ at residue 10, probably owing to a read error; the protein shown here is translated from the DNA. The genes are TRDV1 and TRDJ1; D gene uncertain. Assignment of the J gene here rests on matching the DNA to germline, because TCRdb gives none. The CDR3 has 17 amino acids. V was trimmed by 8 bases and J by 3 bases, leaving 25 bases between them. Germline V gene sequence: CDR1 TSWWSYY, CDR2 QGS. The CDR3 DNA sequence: TGTGCTCTTCCCCTTTTCTCGCAGCTACCCAAGGCCGATAAACTCATCTTT. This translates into CALPLFSQLPKADKLIF.

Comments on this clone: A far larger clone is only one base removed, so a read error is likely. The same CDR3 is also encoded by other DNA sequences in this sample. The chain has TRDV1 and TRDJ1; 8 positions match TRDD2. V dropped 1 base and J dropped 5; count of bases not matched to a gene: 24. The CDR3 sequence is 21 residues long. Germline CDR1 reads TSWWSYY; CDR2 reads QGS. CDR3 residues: CALGEPDFLRWRGPGSDKLIF. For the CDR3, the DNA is TGTGCTCTTGGGGAACCCGACTTCCTACGTTGGCGTGGGCCCGGTTCGGATAAACTCATCTTT.

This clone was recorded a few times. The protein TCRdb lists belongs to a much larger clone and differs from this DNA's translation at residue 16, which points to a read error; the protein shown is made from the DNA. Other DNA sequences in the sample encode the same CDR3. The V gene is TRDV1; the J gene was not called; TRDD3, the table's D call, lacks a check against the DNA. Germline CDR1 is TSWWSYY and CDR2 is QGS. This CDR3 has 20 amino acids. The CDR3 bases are TGTGCTCTTGGTACGGACGAAAGGTTCCTACTGGGGGATATAAGCGGTGGGCTCATCTTT. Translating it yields CALGTDERFLLGDISGGLIF.

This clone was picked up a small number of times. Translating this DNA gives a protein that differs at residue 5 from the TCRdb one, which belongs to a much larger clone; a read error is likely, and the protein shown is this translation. The CDR3 loop is CALGGLALTYLGGRLYPYTDKLIF. The CDR3 coding sequence is TGTGCTCTTGGGGGACTCGCTCTTACGTACCTGGGGGGGAGACTCTACCCGTACACCGATAAACTCATCTTT. V is TRDV1 and J is TRDJ1, with TRDD3 matching 7 bases. No J segment appears in TCRdb, so it was assigned here by matching the sequence to germline. V was pared by 4 bases and J by 0 bases, with 32 bases of the junction left unmatched. This CDR3 region has 24 residues. CDR1 is TSWWSYY and CDR2 is QGS in the germline V gene.

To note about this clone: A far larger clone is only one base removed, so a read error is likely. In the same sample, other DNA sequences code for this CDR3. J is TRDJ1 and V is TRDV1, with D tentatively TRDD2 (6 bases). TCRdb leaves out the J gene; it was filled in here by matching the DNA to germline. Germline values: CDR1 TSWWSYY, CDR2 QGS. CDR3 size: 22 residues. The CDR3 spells CALGEPRPFPRRSLPSTDKLIF. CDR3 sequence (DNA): TGTGCCCTTGGGGAACCCCGTCCCTTCCCGCGCAGGTCCCTACCATCCACCGATAAACTCATCTTT.

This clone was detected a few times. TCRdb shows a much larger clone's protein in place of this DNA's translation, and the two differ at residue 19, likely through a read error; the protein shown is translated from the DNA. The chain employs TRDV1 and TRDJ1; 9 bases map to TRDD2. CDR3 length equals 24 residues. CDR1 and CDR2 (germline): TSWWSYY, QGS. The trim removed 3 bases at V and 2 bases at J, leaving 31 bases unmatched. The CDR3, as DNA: TGTGCTCTTGGGGATGGCGCCTTCCTACGAGCCATGCGGGGGACTTCCAACCGGACCGATAAACTCATCTTT. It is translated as CALGDGAFLRAMRGTSNRTDKLIF.

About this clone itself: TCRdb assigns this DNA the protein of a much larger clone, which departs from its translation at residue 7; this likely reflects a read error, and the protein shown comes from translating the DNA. The CDR3 spells CALPKSPTDKLIF. CDR3 coding DNA: TGTGCCTTGCCGAAATCGCCTACCGATAAACTCATCTTT. V gene TRDV3 combines with J gene TRDJ1; D is possibly TRDD1 (5 bases). Since TCRdb gives no J gene, matching the DNA to germline was used here to assign it. This CDR3 region has 13 residues. The V end lost 3 bases, the J end lost 2 bases, and 13 bases lay between the germline ends. Germline V gene lookup returns CDR1 TVYSNPD and CDR2 GDNSRS (reference sequence). Variable domain in full (rest from reference TRDV3 and TRDJ1): CDKVTQSSPDQTVASGSEVVLLCTYDTVYSNPDLFWYRIRPDYSFQFVFYGDNSRSEGADFTQGRFSVKHILTQKAFHLVISPVRTEDSATYYCALPKSPTDKLIFGKGTRVTVEP.

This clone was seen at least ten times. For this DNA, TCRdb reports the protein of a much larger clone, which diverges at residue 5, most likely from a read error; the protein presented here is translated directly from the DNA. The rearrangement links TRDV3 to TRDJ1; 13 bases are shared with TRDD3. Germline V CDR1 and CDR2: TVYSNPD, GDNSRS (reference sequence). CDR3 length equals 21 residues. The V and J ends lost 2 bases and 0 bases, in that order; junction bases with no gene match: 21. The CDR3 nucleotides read TGTGCCTTTTCCGCCCTCTTTTACTGGGGGATACGCGAGTCTTACACCGATAAACTCATCTTT. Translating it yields CAFSALFYWGIRESYTDKLIF.

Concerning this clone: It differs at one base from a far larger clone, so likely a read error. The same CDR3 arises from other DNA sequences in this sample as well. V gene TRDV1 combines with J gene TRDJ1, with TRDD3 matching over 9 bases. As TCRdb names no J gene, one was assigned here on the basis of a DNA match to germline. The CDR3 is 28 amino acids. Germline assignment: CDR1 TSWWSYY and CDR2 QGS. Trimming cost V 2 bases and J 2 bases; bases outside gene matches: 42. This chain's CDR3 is CALGEGTVKPDERALYWGTFLGTDKLIF. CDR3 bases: TGTGCTCTTGGGGAAGGTACTGTAAAACCCGACGAAAGAGCGCTATACTGGGGGACCTTCCTGGGGACCGATAAACTCATCTTT.

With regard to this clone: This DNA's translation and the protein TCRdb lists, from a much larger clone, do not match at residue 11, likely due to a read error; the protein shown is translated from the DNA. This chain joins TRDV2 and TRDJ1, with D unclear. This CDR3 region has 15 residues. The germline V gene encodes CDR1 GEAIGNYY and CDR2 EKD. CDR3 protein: CACDVFSTPTAKLIF. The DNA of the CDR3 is TGTGCCTGTGACGTCTTCTCCACCCCCACCGCTAAACTCATCTTT.